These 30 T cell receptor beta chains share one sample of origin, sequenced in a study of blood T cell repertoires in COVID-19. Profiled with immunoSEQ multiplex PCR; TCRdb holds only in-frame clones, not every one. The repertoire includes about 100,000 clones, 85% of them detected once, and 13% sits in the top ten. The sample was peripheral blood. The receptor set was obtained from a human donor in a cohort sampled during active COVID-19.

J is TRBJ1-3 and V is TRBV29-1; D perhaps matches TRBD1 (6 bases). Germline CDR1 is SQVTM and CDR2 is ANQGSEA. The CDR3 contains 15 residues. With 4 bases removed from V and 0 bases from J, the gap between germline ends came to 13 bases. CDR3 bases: TGCAGCGTTGTTTTCGACAGGTACTCTGGAAACACCATATATTTT. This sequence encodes CSVVFDRYSGNTIYF.

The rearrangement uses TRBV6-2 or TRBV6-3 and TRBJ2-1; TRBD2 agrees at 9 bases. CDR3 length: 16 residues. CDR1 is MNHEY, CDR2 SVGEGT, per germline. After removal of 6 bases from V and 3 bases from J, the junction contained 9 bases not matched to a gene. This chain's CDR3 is CASSQNLAGIYNEQFF. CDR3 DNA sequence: TGTGCCAGCAGCCAAAATCTAGCGGGGATCTACAATGAGCAGTTCTTC.

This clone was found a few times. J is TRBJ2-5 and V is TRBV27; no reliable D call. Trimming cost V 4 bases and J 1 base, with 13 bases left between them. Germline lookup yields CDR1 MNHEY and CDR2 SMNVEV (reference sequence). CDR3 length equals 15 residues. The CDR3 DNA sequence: TGTGCCAGCAGTTCCCTAGAAAGCGCCCAAGAGACCCAGTACTTC. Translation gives CASSSLESAQETQYF.

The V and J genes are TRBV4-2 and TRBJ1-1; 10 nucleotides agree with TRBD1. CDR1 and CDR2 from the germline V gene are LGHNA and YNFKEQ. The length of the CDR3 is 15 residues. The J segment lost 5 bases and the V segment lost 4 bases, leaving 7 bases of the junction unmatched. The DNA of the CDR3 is TGTGCCAGCAGCCGAGAAAGGACAGGGGGGACTGAAGCTTTCTTT. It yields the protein CASSRERTGGTEAFF.

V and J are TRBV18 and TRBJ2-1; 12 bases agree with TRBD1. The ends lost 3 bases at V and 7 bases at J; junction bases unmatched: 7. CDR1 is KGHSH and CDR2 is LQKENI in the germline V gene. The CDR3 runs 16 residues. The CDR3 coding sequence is TGTGCCAGCTCACCGTCGGGACAGGGGGCTCGGAATGAGCAGTTCTTC. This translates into CASSPSGQGARNEQFF.

The CDR3 loop reads CASSSGTEPYEQYF. DNA for the CDR3: TGTGCCAGCAGCTCCGGGACAGAGCCCTACGAGCAGTACTTC. V gene TRBV7-9 combines with J gene TRBJ2-7; 7 positions agree with TRBD1. The CDR3 contains 14 residues. The V gene end was trimmed by 4 bases and the J gene end by 2 bases; junction bases not matched to a gene: 5. Per germline, CDR1 SEHNR and CDR2 FQNEAQ (reference sequence).

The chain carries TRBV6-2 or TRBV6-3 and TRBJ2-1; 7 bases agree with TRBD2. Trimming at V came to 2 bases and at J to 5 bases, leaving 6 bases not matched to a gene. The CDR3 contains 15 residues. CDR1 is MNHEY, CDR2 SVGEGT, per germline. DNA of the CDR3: TGTGCCAGCAGTTACGCGTCTAGCGGAAACAATGAGCAGTTCTTC. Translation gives CASSYASSGNNEQFF.

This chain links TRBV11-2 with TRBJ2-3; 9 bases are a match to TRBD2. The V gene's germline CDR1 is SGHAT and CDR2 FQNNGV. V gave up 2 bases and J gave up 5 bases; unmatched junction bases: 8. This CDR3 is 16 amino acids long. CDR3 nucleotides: TGTGCCAGCAGCTTATCGAGCGGGGGGAGAGTAGATACGCAGTATTTT. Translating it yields CASSLSSGGRVDTQYF.

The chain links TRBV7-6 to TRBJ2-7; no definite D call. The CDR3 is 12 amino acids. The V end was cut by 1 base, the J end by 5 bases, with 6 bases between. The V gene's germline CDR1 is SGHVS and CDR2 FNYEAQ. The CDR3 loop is CASSLGEDEQYF. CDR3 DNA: TGTGCCAGCAGCTTAGGAGAGGACGAGCAGTACTTC. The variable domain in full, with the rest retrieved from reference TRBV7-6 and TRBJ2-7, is GAGVSQSPRYKVTKRGQDVALRCDPISGHVSLYWYRQALGQGPEFLTYFNYEAQQDKSGLPNDRFSAERPEGSISTLTIQRTEQRDSAMYRCASSLGEDEQYFGPGTRLTVT.

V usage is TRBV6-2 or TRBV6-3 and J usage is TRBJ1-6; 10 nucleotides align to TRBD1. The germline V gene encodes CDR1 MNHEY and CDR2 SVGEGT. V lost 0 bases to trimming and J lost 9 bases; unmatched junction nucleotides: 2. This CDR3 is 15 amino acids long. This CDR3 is CASSYSGQGVSPLHF. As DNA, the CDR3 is TGTGCCAGCAGTTACTCTGGACAGGGGGTTTCACCCCTCCACTTT.

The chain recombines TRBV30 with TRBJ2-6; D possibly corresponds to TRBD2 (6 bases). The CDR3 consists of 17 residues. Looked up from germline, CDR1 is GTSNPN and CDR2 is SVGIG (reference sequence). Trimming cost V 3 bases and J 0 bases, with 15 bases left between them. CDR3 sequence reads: CAWRRGRGSSGANVLTF. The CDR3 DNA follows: TGTGCCTGGAGACGGGGACGGGGGAGCTCTGGGGCCAACGTCCTGACTTTC. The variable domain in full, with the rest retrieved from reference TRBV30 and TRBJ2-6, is SQTIHQWPATLVQPVGSPLSLECTVEGTSNPNLYWYRQAAGRGLQLLFYSVGIGQISSEVPQNLSASRPQDRQFILSSKKLLLSDSGFYLCAWRRGRGSSGANVLTFGAGSRLTVL.

The CDR3 protein is CASRLAEISNEQFF. In nucleotides, the CDR3 is TGTGCCAGCAGACTAGCGGAGATTTCCAATGAGCAGTTCTTC. The chain is built from TRBV2 and TRBJ2-1, with 8 bases aligning to TRBD2. The CDR3 runs 14 residues. Germline V gives CDR1 SNHLY, CDR2 FYNNEI. J was trimmed by 6 bases and V by 6 bases; bases with no gene match: 7.

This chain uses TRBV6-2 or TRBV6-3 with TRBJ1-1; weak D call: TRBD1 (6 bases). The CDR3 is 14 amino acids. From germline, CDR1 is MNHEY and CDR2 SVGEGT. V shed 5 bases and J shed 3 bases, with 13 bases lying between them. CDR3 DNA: TGTGCCAGCAGTCCAGACAGGACCTACACTGAAGCTTTCTTT. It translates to CASSPDRTYTEAFF.

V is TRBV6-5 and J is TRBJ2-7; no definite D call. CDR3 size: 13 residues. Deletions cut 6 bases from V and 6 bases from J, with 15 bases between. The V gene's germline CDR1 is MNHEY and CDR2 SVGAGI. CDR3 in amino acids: CASRLTTTGEQYF. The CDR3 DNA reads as TGTGCCAGCAGGTTGACGACGACTGGCGAGCAGTACTTC.

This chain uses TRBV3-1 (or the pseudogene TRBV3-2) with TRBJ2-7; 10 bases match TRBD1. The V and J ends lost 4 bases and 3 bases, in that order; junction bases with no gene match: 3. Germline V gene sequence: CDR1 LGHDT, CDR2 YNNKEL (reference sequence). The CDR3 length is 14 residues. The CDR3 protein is CASSRWDRGYEQYF. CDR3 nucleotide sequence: TGTGCCAGCAGCCGTTGGGACAGGGGCTACGAGCAGTACTTC.

CDR3 in DNA: TGTGCCAGCAGCCACTCTATGAAATCGAACACCGGGGAGCTGTTTTTT. This translates into CASSHSMKSNTGELFF. The J gene is TRBJ2-2, the V gene TRBV3-1 (or the pseudogene TRBV3-2); D gene ambiguous. Deletions cut 3 bases from V and 0 bases from J, with 11 bases between. In germline, CDR1 is LGHDT, CDR2 YNNKEL (reference sequence). This CDR3 has 16 amino acids.

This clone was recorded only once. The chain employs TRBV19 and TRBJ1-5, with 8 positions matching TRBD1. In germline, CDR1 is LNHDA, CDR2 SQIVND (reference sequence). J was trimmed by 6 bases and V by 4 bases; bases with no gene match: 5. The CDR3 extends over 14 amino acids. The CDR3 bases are TGTGCCAGTAGTAGTCAGGGGGCGAGTCAGCCCCAGCATTTT. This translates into CASSSQGASQPQHF.

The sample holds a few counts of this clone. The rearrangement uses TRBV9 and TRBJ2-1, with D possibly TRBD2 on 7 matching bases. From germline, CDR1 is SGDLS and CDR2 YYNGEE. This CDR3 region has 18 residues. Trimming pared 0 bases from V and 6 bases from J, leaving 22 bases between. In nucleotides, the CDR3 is TGTGCCAGCAGCGTAGCAGGAAGGGGGGCTAGCGGACGCAATGAGCAGTTCTTC. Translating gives CASSVAGRGASGRNEQFF.

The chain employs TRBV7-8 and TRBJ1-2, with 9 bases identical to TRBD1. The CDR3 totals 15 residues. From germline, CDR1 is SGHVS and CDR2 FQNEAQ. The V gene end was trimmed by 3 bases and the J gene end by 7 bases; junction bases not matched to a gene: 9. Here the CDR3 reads CASSLVGQGRGGYTF. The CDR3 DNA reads TGTGCCAGCAGCTTGGTGGGACAGGGCCGAGGTGGCTACACCTTC.

The CDR3 DNA reads as TGTGCCAGCAGCCCCGGCAGGGCCACTGAAGCTTTCTTT. This sequence encodes CASSPGRATEAFF. The chain recombines TRBV7-2 with TRBJ1-1; weak D call: TRBD1 (5 bases). Germline lookup yields CDR1 SGHTA and CDR2 FQGNSA. V lost 5 bases to trimming and J lost 4 bases, with 11 bases between them. This CDR3 has 13 amino acids.

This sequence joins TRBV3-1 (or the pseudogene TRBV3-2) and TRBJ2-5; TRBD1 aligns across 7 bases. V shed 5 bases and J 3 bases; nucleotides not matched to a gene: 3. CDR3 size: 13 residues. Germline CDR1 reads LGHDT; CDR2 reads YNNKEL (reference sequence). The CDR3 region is CASSFGTEETQYF. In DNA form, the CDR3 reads TGTGCCAGCAGCTTTGGGACAGAAGAGACCCAGTACTTC.

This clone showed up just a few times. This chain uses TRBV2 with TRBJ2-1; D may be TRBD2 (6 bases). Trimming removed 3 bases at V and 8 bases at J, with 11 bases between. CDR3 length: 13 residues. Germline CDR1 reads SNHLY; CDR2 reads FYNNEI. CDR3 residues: CASSDYGEDEQFF. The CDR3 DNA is TGTGCCAGCAGTGACTACGGGGAGGATGAGCAGTTCTTC.

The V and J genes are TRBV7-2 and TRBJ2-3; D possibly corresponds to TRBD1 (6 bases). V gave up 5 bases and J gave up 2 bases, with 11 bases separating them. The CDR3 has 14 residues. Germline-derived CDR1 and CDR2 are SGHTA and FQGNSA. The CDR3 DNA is TGTGCCAGCAGCCAGGGACAAATCACAGATACGCAGTATTTT. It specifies CASSQGQITDTQYF.

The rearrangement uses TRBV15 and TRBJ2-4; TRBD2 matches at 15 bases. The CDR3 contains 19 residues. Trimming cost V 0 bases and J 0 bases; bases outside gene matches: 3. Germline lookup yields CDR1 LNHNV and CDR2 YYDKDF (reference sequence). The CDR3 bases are TGTGCCACCAGCAGAGAGGGACTAGCGGGGGGTATAGCCAAAAACATTCAGTACTTC. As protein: CATSREGLAGGIAKNIQYF.

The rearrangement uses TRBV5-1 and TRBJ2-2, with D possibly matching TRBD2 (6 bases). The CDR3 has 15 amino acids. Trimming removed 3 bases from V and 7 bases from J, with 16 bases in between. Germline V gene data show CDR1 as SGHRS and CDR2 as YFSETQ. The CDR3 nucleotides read TGCGCCAGCAGCTCCGGGACTCCCATGGGCGGGGAGCTGTTTTTT. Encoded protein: CASSSGTPMGGELFF.

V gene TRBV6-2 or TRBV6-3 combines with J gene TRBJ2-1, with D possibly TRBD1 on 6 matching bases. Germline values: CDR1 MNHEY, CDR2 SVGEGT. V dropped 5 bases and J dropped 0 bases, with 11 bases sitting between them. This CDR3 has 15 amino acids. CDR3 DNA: TGTGCCAGCAGTCTACAGGGACGCTCCTACAATGAGCAGTTCTTC. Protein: CASSLQGRSYNEQFF.

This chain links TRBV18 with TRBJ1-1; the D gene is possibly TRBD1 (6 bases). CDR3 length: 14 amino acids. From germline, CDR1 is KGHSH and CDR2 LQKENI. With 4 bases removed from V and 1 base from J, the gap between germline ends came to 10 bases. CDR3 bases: TGTGCCAGCTCACAGTGGGACAAGAACACTGAAGCTTTCTTT. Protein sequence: CASSQWDKNTEAFF.

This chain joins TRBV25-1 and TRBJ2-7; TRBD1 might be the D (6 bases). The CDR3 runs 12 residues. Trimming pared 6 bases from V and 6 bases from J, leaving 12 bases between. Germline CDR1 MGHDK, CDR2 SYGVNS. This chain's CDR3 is CASRQGLTEQYF. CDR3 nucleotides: TGTGCCAGCAGACAGGGATTAACCGAGCAGTACTTC.

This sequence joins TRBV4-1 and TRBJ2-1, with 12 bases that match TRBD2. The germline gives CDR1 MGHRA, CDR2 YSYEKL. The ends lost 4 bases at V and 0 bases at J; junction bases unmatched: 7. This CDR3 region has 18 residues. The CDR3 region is CASSLRLAGESSYNEQFF. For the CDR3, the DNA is TGCGCCAGCAGCCTCCGACTAGCGGGGGAGAGCTCCTACAATGAGCAGTTCTTC.

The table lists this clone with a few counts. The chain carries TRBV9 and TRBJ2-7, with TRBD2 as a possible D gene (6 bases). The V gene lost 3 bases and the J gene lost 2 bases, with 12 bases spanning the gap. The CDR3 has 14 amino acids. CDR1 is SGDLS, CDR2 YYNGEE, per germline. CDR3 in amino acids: CASSDYPGAYEQYF. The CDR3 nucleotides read TGTGCCAGCAGCGACTACCCGGGGGCCTACGAGCAGTACTTC.